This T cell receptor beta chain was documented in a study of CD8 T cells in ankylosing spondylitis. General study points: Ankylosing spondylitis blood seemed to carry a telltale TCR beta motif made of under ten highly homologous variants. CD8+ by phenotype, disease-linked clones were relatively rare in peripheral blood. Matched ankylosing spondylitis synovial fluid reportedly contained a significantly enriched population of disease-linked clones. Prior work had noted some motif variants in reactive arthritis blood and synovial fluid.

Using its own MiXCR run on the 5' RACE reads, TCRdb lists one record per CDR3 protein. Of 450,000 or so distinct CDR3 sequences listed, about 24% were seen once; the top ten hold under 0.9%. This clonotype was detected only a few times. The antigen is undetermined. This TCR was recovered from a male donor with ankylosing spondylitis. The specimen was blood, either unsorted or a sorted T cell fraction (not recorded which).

As DNA, the CDR3 is TGTGCCAGCAGCTTGGGAGTAGTTGACTACGAGCAGTACTTC. Translating it yields CASSLGVVDYEQYF. The chain couples TRBV7-9 to TRBJ2-7; TRBD2 is a possible D gene (5 bases). With 3 bases removed from V and 3 bases from J, the gap between germline ends came to 12 bases. CDR1 and CDR2 (germline): SEHNR, FQNEAQ (reference sequence). The CDR3 has 14 amino acids.